This T cell receptor (beta chain) was captured by sequencing in a study of metastatic and nonmetastatic thyroid tumors. The wider study: Blood and tumor or nodule tissue repertoires from malignant and benign thyroid patients were compared. Overall study results and limits: Across blood and tumor, TCR beta diversity in malignant thyroid tumors was reportedly significantly higher than in benign nodules.

This clone came up a few times. Its specificity is unknown. Every patient was untreated before thyroid surgery. Study processing details: In papillary thyroid cancer, a distant-metastasis classifier was built using CDR3 differences across clinicopathological groups. TCRdb used MiXCR to call clones anew from the PCR reads. TCRdb, not the original authors, processed these V and J calls. The table has about 8,400 clones, approximately 30% seen once. Sequenced sample: tumor tissue. This TCR was recovered from a female donor with papillary thyroid cancer or a benign thyroid nodule (not recorded which). Some clones in this sample may be carry-over from other donors' samples.

CDR3 sequence (DNA): TGTGCCACCAGTGATTGGACAGGGACGAACACCGGGGAGCTGTTTTTT. Translated, it gives CATSDWTGTNTGELFF. V gene TRBV24-1 combines with J gene TRBJ2-2; 8 bases are a match to TRBD1. The V gene end was trimmed by 2 bases and the J gene end by 0 bases; junction bases not matched to a gene: 1. There are 16 residues in the CDR3. Germline assignment: CDR1 KGHDR and CDR2 SFDVKD.